The clone carrying this T cell receptor beta chain was recorded only once. Its specificity is not known. TCRdb analysed the 5' RACE reads with MiXCR anew, one entry per CDR3 protein. The sample holds approximately 290,000 distinct CDR3 sequences, just under 20% seen once. Germline V gene data show CDR1 as MNHEY and CDR2 as SMNVEV (reference sequence). V was pared by 10 bases and J by 4 bases, with 13 bases between. The CDR3 length is 12 residues. The sample belongs to a study of T-cell memory formation after mild COVID-19. Study as a whole: Largely donor-specific TCR clusters were found. Study-level findings and limits: Largely, contracting CD4+ clones fell within CM and EM, and contracting CD8+ clones within EMRA. Clones that contracted from day 15 to 85 were balanced CD4/CD8, while later expanders leaned CD4+. The authors left the SARS-CoV-2 specificity of second-wave clones peaking on day 37 unconfirmed.

V gene TRBV27 combines with J gene TRBJ1-2; the D gene is possibly TRBD1 (5 bases). The sequenced material came from PBMCs or a T cell subset sorted from them (not recorded which). This TCR came from a man aged 18 to 30 who had mild COVID-19 (a few samples of this study predate the infection). Cell type and time point are not known. The CDR3 loop is CATGDRTYGYTF. CDR3 sequence (DNA): TGTGCCACCGGCGACAGAACCTATGGCTACACCTTC.